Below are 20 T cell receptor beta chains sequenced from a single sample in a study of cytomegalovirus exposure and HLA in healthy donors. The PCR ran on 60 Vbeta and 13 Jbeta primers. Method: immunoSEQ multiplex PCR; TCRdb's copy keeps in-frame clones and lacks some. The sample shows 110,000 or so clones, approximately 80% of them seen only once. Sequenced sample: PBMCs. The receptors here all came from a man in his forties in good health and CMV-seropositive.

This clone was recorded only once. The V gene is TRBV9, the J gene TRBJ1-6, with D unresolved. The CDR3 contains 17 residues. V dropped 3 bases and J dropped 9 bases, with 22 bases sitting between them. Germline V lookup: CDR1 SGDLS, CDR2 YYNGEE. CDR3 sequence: CASSGGTYPAGSSPLHF. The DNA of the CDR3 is TGTGCCAGCAGCGGCGGAACCTACCCGGCGGGTAGTTCACCCCTCCACTTT. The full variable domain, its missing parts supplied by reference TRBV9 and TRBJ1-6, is DSGVTQTPKHLITATGQRVTLRCSPRSGDLSVYWYQQSLDQGLQFLIQYYNGEERAKGNILERFSAQQFPDLHSELNLSSLELGDSALYFCASSGGTYPAGSSPLHFGNGTRLTVT.

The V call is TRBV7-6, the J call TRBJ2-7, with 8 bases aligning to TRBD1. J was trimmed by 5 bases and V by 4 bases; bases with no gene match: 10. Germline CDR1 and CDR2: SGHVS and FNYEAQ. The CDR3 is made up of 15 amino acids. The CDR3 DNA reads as TGTGCCAGCAGCTACTCAGGGGGCGCGATCCACGAGCAGTACTTC. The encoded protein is CASSYSGGAIHEQYF.

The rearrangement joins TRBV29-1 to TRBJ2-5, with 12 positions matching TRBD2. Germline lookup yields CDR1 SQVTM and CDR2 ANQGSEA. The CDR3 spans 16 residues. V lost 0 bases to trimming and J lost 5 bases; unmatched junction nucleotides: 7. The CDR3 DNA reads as TGCAGCGTTGAAGATCCTAGCGGGGGGGCCGGGGAGACCCAGTACTTC. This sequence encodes CSVEDPSGGAGETQYF.

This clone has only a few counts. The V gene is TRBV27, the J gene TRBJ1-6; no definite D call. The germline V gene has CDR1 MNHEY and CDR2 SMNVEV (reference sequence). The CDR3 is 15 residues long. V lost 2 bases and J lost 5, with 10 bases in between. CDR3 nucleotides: TGTGCCAGCAGTTTAGGAGGATTCGATAATTCACCCCTCCACTTT. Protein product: CASSLGGFDNSPLHF.

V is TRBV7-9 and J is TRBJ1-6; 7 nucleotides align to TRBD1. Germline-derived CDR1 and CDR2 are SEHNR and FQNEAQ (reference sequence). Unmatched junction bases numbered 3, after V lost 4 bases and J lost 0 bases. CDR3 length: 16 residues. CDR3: CASSSGQNSYNSPLHF. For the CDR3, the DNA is TGTGCCAGCAGCTCGGGACAGAACTCCTATAATTCACCCCTCCACTTT.

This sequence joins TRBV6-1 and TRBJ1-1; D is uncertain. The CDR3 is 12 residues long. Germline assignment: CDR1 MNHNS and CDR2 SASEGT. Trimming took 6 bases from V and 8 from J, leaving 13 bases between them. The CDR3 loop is CASREVPVEAFF. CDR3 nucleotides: TGTGCCAGCAGAGAGGTCCCGGTCGAAGCTTTCTTT.

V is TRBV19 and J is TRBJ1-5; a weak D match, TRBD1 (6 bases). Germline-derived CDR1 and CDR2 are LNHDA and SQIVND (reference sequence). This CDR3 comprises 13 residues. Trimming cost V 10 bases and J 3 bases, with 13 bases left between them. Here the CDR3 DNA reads TGTGCCACCAAGGACAGCTTCAATCAGCCCCAGCATTTT. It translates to CATKDSFNQPQHF.

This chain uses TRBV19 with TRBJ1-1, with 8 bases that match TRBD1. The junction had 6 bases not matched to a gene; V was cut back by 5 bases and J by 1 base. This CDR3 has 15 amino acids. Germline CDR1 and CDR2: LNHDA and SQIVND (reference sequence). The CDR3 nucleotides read TGTGCCAGTAGTCTGGACAGGGTGGGGAACACTGAAGCTTTCTTT. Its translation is CASSLDRVGNTEAFF. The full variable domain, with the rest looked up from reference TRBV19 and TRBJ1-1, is DGGITQSPKYLFRKEGQNVTLSCEQNLNHDAMYWYRQDPGQGLRLIYYSQIVNDFQKGDIAEGYSVSREKKESFPLTVTSAQKNPTAFYLCASSLDRVGNTEAFFGQGTRLTVV.

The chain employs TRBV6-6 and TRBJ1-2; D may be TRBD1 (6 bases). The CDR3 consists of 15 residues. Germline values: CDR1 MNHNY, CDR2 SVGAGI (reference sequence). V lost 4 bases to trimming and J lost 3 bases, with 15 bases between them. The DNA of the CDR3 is TGTGCCAGCAGTTCCGCGGGGGCTTGGGACTATGGCTACACCTTC. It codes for CASSSAGAWDYGYTF.

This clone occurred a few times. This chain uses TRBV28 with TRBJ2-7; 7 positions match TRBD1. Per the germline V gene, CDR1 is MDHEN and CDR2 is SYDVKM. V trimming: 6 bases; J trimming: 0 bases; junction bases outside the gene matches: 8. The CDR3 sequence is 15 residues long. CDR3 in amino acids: CASRPGQLSSYEQYF. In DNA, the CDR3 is TGTGCCAGCAGACCGGGACAGCTAAGCTCCTACGAGCAGTACTTC. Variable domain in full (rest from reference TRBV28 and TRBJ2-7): DVKVTQSSRYLVKRTGEKVFLECVQDMDHENMFWYRQDPGLGLRLIYFSYDVKMKEKGDIPEGYSVSREKKERFSLILESASTNQTSMYLCASRPGQLSSYEQYFGPGTRLTVT.

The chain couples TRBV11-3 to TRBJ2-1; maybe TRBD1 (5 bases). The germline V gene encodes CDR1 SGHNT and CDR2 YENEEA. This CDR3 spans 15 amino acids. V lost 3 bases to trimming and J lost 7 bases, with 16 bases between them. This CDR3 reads CASSLNSGARNEQFF. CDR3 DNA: TGTGCCAGCAGCTTGAATAGTGGGGCTCGGAATGAGCAGTTCTTC. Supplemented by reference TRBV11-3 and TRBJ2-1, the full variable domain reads EAGVVQSPRYKIIEKKQPVAFWCNPISGHNTLYWYLQNLGQGPELLIRYENEEAVDDSQLPKDRFSAERLKGVDSTLKIQPAELGDSAVYLCASSLNSGARNEQFFGPGTRLTVL.

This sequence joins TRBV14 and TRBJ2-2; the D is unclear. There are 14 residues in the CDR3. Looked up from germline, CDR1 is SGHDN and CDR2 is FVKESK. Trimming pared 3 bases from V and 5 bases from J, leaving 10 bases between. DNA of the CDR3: TGTGCCAGCAGCCATGAGGTCGCAACCGGGGAGCTGTTTTTT. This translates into CASSHEVATGELFF.

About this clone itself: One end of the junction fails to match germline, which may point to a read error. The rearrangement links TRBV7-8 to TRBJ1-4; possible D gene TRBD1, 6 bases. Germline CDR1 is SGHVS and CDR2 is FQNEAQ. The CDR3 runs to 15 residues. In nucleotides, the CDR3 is TGTGCCAGCAGCCCGAGGGACACCTACCATGAAGAACTGTTTTTT. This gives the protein CASSPRDTYHEELFF.

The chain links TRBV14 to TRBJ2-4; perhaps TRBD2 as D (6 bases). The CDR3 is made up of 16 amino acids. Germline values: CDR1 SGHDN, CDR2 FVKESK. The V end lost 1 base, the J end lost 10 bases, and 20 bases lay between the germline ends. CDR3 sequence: CASSQVGSGTGRIQYF. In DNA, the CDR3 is TGTGCCAGCAGCCAAGTGGGTAGCGGCACGGGAAGGATTCAGTACTTC.

As DNA, the CDR3 is TGCAGCTCATGGAGCCGCCCCGGTGCGAACACTGAAGCTTTCTTT. Protein sequence: CSSWSRPGANTEAFF. This sequence joins TRBV29-1 and TRBJ1-1; D ambiguous. CDR3 length equals 15 residues. Germline V gene sequence: CDR1 SQVTM, CDR2 ANQGSEA. Trimming removed 8 bases at V and 1 base at J, with 20 bases between.

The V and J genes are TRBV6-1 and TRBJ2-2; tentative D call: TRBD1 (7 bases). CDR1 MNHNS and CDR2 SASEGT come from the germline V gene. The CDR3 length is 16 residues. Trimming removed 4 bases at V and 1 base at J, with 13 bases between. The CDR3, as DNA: TGTGCCAGCAGTGCGCGACAGGGAGGGAACACCGGGGAGCTGTTTTTT. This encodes CASSARQGGNTGELFF.

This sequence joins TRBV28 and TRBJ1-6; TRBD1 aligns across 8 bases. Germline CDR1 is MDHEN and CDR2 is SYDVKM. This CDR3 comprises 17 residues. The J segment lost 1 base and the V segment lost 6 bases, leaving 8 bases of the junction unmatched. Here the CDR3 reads CASRAGTGYSYNSPLHF. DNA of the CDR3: TGTGCCAGCAGGGCCGGGACAGGCTATTCCTATAATTCACCCCTCCACTTT. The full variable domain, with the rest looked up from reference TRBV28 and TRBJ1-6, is DVKVTQSSRYLVKRTGEKVFLECVQDMDHENMFWYRQDPGLGLRLIYFSYDVKMKEKGDIPEGYSVSREKKERFSLILESASTNQTSMYLCASRAGTGYSYNSPLHFGNGTRLTVT.

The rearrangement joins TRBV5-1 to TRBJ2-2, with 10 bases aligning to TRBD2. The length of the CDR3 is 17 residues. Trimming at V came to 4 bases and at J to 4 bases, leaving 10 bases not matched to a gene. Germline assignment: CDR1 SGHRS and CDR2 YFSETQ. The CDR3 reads CASSPPERGGITGELFF. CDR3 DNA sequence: TGCGCCAGCAGCCCTCCCGAGCGGGGGGGAATCACCGGGGAGCTGTTTTTT.

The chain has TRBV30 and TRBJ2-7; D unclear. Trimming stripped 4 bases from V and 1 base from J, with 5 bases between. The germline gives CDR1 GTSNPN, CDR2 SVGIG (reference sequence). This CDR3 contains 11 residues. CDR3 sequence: CAWTRSYEQYF. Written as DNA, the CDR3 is TGTGCCTGGACGCGGTCCTACGAGCAGTACTTC.

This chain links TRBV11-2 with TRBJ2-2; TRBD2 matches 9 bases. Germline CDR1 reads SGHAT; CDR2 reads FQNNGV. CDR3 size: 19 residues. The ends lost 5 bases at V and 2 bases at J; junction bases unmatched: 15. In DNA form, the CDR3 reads TGTGCCAGCAGCCTCCCCGAGGGTAGCGGGGGTGGAAACACCGGGGAGCTGTTTTTT. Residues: CASSLPEGSGGGNTGELFF.